One sample yielded the 18 T cell receptor beta chains listed below, sequenced in a study of blood T cell dynamics during melanoma immunotherapy. Time point denoted: week 3, after first cycle of checkpoint inhibitor. Produced via immunoSEQ multiplex PCR; TCRdb's table is partial and in-frame only. The table lists roughly 400 clones, around 80% of them singletons. Material: central memory CD8+ T cells from blood, obtained from a patient treated with checkpoint blockade. These TCRs come from a human donor with melanoma.

The CDR3 here is CASSYGTDSYEQYF. Here the CDR3 DNA reads TGTGCCAGCAGCTATGGGACGGACTCCTACGAGCAGTACTTC. The rearrangement joins TRBV6-5 to TRBJ2-7; D tentatively reads TRBD1 or TRBD2 (5 bases each). CDR3 length: 14 residues. Looked up from germline, CDR1 is MNHEY and CDR2 is SVGAGI. V dropped 6 bases and J dropped 0 bases, with 12 bases sitting between them.

This clone occurred a few times. This sequence joins TRBV4-1 and TRBJ2-3; D is ambiguous. V dropped 3 bases and J dropped 1 base, with 14 bases sitting between them. The CDR3 is made up of 16 amino acids. The germline V gene has CDR1 MGHRA and CDR2 YSYEKL. In DNA form, the CDR3 reads TGCGCCAGCAGCCAGGACCCTAATGCCCGCACAGATACGCAGTATTTT. Protein sequence: CASSQDPNARTDTQYF.

This rearrangement joins TRBV7-8 to TRBJ2-5, with D uncertain. This CDR3 has 11 residues. In germline, CDR1 is SGHVS, CDR2 FQNEAQ. V was cut by 1 base and J by 4 bases, with 1 base left in between. Here the CDR3 DNA reads TGTGCCAGCAGCTTAGTAGAGACCCAGTACTTC. Protein product: CASSLVETQYF.

The J gene is TRBJ1-2, the V gene TRBV15; the D is unclear. The CDR3 loop spans 13 amino acids. Trimming pared 6 bases from V and 4 bases from J, leaving 12 bases between. Germline values: CDR1 LNHNV, CDR2 YYDKDF (reference sequence). In DNA, the CDR3 is TGTGCCACCAGGGAGGGCGTAGGCTATGGCTACACCTTC. Its translation: CATREGVGYGYTF.

The genes are TRBV18 and TRBJ2-1; D is unresolved. The CDR3 totals 13 residues. Trimming left V 3 bases short and J 6 bases short, with 9 bases between. From germline, CDR1 is KGHSH and CDR2 LQKENI. The CDR3 nucleotides are TGTGCCAGCTCACCCGGGCGCCTCAATGAGCAGTTCTTC. Amino acid sequence: CASSPGRLNEQFF.

This rearrangement joins TRBV4-1 to TRBJ2-1; 7 bases fit TRBD1. CDR1 and CDR2 (germline): MGHRA, YSYEKL. There are 15 residues in the CDR3. The V gene end was trimmed by 4 bases and the J gene end by 1 base; junction bases not matched to a gene: 4. CDR3 nucleotides: TGCGCCAGCAGCCCCCGGACAGGTTCCTACAATGAGCAGTTCTTC. Its translation: CASSPRTGSYNEQFF.

The chain employs TRBV11-3 and TRBJ1-1, with 11 bases that match TRBD1. Germline V gene lookup returns CDR1 SGHNT and CDR2 YENEEA. Losses at the gene ends were 5 bases for V and 5 bases for J; bases not matched to a gene: 10. This CDR3 comprises 16 residues. The CDR3 region is CASSEHGQGARTEAFF. In DNA, the CDR3 is TGTGCCAGCAGCGAACACGGACAGGGGGCGAGGACTGAAGCTTTCTTT.

This chain uses TRBV4-3 with TRBJ2-1; 8 nucleotides match TRBD2. This CDR3 has 15 amino acids. V lost 4 bases, J lost 8 bases, and 10 bases stayed unmatched. Germline lookup yields CDR1 LGHNA and CDR2 YSLEER. The CDR3 coding sequence is TGCGCCAGCAGCCTTCAACTAGCGGAGTCTCATGAGCAGTTCTTC. Protein sequence: CASSLQLAESHEQFF.

The J gene is TRBJ2-1, the V gene TRBV6-1; TRBD2 might be the D (6 bases). Germline CDR1 reads MNHNS; CDR2 reads SASEGT. V gave up 1 base and J gave up 6 bases, with 16 bases separating them. CDR3 length: 16 residues. The CDR3 DNA follows: TGTGCCAGCAGTGAAGAACGGGGGTCAGAGTTCAATGAGCAGTTCTTC. Protein product: CASSEERGSEFNEQFF.

A single count supports this clone. The genes are TRBV11-3 and TRBJ1-2; no reliable D call. The CDR3 is made up of 11 amino acids. Germline-derived CDR1 and CDR2 are SGHNT and YENEEA. Trimming took 3 bases from V and 1 from J, leaving 0 bases between them. The CDR3 loop reads CASSFNYGYTF. The DNA for the CDR3 is TGTGCCAGCAGCTTTAACTATGGCTACACCTTC.

The chain recombines TRBV28 with TRBJ2-1; no reliable D call. This CDR3 region has 13 residues. Trimming pared 2 bases from V and 8 bases from J, leaving 10 bases between. CDR1 is MDHEN and CDR2 is SYDVKM in the germline V gene. The CDR3 region has the DNA TGTGCCAGCAGTTTAGTACAAAATGATGAGCAGTTCTTC. This encodes CASSLVQNDEQFF.

The chain joins TRBV4-1 to TRBJ1-2; D ambiguous. This CDR3 has 13 amino acids. V lost 5 bases and J 4 bases, leaving 11 bases between the germline ends. Germline CDR1 MGHRA, CDR2 YSYEKL. This chain's CDR3 is CASSASEGYGYTF. The CDR3 DNA follows: TGCGCCAGCAGCGCTTCGGAGGGCTATGGCTACACCTTC.

This clone was counted between two and nine times. The gene calls are TRBV27 and TRBJ1-1; D not certain. The germline V gene has CDR1 MNHEY and CDR2 SMNVEV (reference sequence). V dropped 3 bases and J dropped 0 bases, with 5 bases sitting between them. The CDR3 is 13 residues long. CDR3: CASSFDLNTEAFF. The CDR3 region has the DNA TGTGCCAGCAGTTTCGACTTGAACACTGAAGCTTTCTTT.

V is TRBV6-6 and J is TRBJ2-5; TRBD2 matches at 11 bases. The DNA matches TRBJ2-7 better at its end, which makes the J call doubtful. CDR1 is MNHNY, CDR2 SVGAGI, per germline (reference sequence). The CDR3 consists of 14 residues. As DNA, the CDR3 is TGTGCCAGCAGTTACACTAGCGGGAGTTACGAGCAGTACTTC. Amino acids: CASSYTSGSYEQYF.

CDR3 DNA: TGTGCCAGCAGCCCCCCCTGGGATGCCGGGGAGCTGTTTTTT. This gives the protein CASSPPWDAGELFF. V and J are TRBV7-9 and TRBJ2-2; D gene ambiguous. CDR3 length equals 14 residues. Germline values: CDR1 SEHNR, CDR2 FQNEAQ (reference sequence). V was trimmed by 5 bases and J by 6 bases, leaving 13 bases between them.

This clone was seen a handful of times. V gene TRBV10-2 combines with J gene TRBJ2-1; 9 bases match TRBD2. V lost 8 bases, J lost 8 bases, and 10 bases stayed unmatched. This CDR3 region has 14 residues. Germline loops: CDR1 WSHSY, CDR2 SAAADI. Here the CDR3 DNA reads TGCGCCAGCTCCTATAGCGGGAGTACCGATGAGCAGTTCTTC. Residues: CASSYSGSTDEQFF.

This chain links TRBV9 with TRBJ2-1; D unclear. CDR1 and CDR2 (germline): SGDLS, YYNGEE. Trimming cost V 2 bases and J 3 bases, with 15 bases left between them. This CDR3 has 16 amino acids. The CDR3 reads CASSVARSRLYNEQFF. CDR3 nucleotide sequence: TGTGCCAGCAGCGTCGCAAGGTCCCGACTCTACAATGAGCAGTTCTTC.

This chain uses TRBV27 with TRBJ2-3; 10 bases align to TRBD1. This CDR3 has 15 amino acids. V shed 2 bases, J shed 2 bases, and the junction held 1 base outside the gene matches. From germline, CDR1 is MNHEY and CDR2 SMNVEV (reference sequence). The CDR3 DNA is TGTGCCAGCAGTTTAGGGACAGGGGTCACAGATACGCAGTATTTT. This sequence encodes CASSLGTGVTDTQYF.